This section outlines one TCR beta chain sequence together with its context. Its antigen is still unknown. These data come from a study of tumor-infiltrating lymphocytes in primary liver carcinoma. Study at large: Maximum tumor diameters ranged from roughly 4 to 10 cm, stage T1-T3 N0M0. Study-wide results and limits: Samples, which were bulk and unsorted, did not allow CD4+ and CD8+ repertoires to be compared. Compared with blood, tumor repertoires held significantly more in their top 250 clones.

With around 450 ng total RNA as template and a constant-region primer, TCR beta cDNA was made. The TCR beta library was amplified through three nested multiplex PCR rounds in a modified ARM-PCR procedure. MiXCR, applied by TCRdb to the multiplex PCR reads, yields one record per CDR3 protein. The table shows approximately 340,000 distinct CDR3 sequences, with less than 70% occurring only once. Germline DNA was also extracted, and blood RNA was taken from unsorted whole blood. Enrolled patients were chronically infected with HBV and treatment-naive. The receptor was derived from a man aged 35 to 55 with primary liver carcinoma and hepatitis B virus infection. The sequenced sample was peripheral blood.

CDR3 protein: CASSPGREPSYEQYF. In DNA, the CDR3 is TGTGCCAGCAGCCCCGGACGGGAGCCGTCCTACGAGCAGTACTTC. This chain connects TRBV5-4 to TRBJ2-7, with D possibly matching TRBD2 (6 bases). The germline V and J ends were trimmed by 4 bases and 1 base, with 15 bases remaining between them. The CDR3 is 15 amino acids. CDR1 is SGHNT, CDR2 YYREEE, per germline (reference sequence).